This passage covers 26 T cell receptor beta chains from one sample sequenced in a study of CD8+ T cells in alopecia areata. Treatment: oral pan-JAK inhibitor, 5-10 mg twice daily. cDNA serving as the sequencing template came from extracted, reverse transcribed RNA. The method was immunoSEQ multiplex PCR; TCRdb's version includes in-frame clones alone and lacks a portion of them. Of roughly 280,000 clones listed, 60% are singletons. Sequencing used CD4+ T cells sorted from blood, obtained around week 53, from a patient treated with tofacitinib. These receptors originate from a human donor with alopecia areata.

The rearrangement joins TRBV7-6 to TRBJ1-1; D gene uncertain. With 1 base removed from V and 0 bases from J, the gap between germline ends came to 6 bases. This CDR3 is built from 14 residues. The germline V gene has CDR1 SGHVS and CDR2 FNYEAQ. The DNA of the CDR3 is TGTGCCAGCAGCTTAGGGCGGTTGAACACTGAAGCTTTCTTT. As protein: CASSLGRLNTEAFF.

As to this clone: The junction departs from the called germline gene at one end, perhaps through a read error. The chain has TRBV29-1 and TRBJ1-5, with D unresolved. CDR3 length: 12 residues. Germline CDR1 reads SQVTM; CDR2 reads ANQGSEA. The CDR3 is CSVQDSNQPQHF. For the CDR3, the DNA is TGCAGCGTTCAAGATAGCAATCAGCCCCAGCATTTT.

This sequence joins TRBV4-1 and TRBJ1-1; D is ambiguous. Germline V gives CDR1 MGHRA, CDR2 YSYEKL. The CDR3 is made up of 14 amino acids. V was shortened by 0 bases and J by 13 bases, with 18 bases between the two germline ends. The DNA for the CDR3 is TGCGCCAGCAGCCAAGATGGGTTAGGACCGGCCCGTTTCTTT. This sequence encodes CASSQDGLGPARFF.

The chain employs TRBV30 and TRBJ1-2; D is undetermined. Trimming cost V 2 bases and J 4 bases, with 5 bases left between them. CDR1 is GTSNPN, CDR2 SVGIG, per germline (reference sequence). The CDR3 is made up of 11 amino acids. CDR3 sequence (DNA): TGTGCCTGGAGTCACGTCTATGGCTACACCTTC. Translating it yields CAWSHVYGYTF. Full variable domain (rest looked up from reference TRBV30 and TRBJ1-2): SQTIHQWPATLVQPVGSPLSLECTVEGTSNPNLYWYRQAAGRGLQLLFYSVGIGQISSEVPQNLSASRPQDRQFILSSKKLLLSDSGFYLCAWSHVYGYTFGSGTRLTVV.

The J gene is TRBJ2-7, the V gene TRBV5-1; D gene ambiguous. The V gene lost 0 bases and the J gene lost 1 base, with 5 bases spanning the gap. Per germline, CDR1 SGHRS and CDR2 YFSETQ. This CDR3 has 13 amino acids. The CDR3 protein is CASSLAQSYEQYF. CDR3 DNA: TGCGCCAGCAGCTTGGCCCAATCCTACGAGCAGTACTTC.

The CDR3, as DNA: TGTGCCAGCAGCGTAGAAACAACGGGCGAGCAGTACTTC. This gives the protein CASSVETTGEQYF. The chain couples TRBV9 to TRBJ2-7, with D uncertain. CDR3 length: 13 residues. The germline gives CDR1 SGDLS, CDR2 YYNGEE. V was cut by 0 bases and J by 6 bases, with 10 bases left in between.

This chain connects TRBV5-4 to TRBJ2-1; 9 nucleotides align to TRBD2. This CDR3 contains 16 residues. Germline-derived CDR1 and CDR2 are SGHNT and YYREEE (reference sequence). Trimming at V came to 1 base and at J to 2 bases, leaving 4 bases not matched to a gene. CDR3 sequence: CASSLTSGPTYNEQFF. CDR3 coding DNA: TGTGCCAGCAGCTTGACTAGCGGGCCTACCTACAATGAGCAGTTCTTC. Using reference TRBV5-4 and TRBJ2-1 for the parts outside the CDR3, the full variable domain is ETGVTQSPTHLIKTRGQQVTLRCSSQSGHNTVSWYQQALGQGPQFIFQYYREEENGRGNFPPRFSGLQFPNYSSELNVNALELDDSALYLCASSLTSGPTYNEQFFGPGTRLTVL.

J is TRBJ1-1 and V is TRBV6-6; D unresolved. The V and J ends lost 8 bases and 0 bases respectively, with 4 bases between them. Germline V gives CDR1 MNHNY, CDR2 SVGAGI (reference sequence). There are 11 residues in the CDR3. CDR3 loop: CASHLNTEAFF. The CDR3 DNA reads as TGTGCCAGCCATTTGAACACTGAAGCTTTCTTT.

This clone was observed a few times. The chain combines TRBV4-1 with TRBJ2-6; D is uncertain. Germline V gives CDR1 MGHRA, CDR2 YSYEKL. There are 14 residues in the CDR3. V was pared by 1 base and J by 2 bases, with 3 bases between. As DNA, the CDR3 is TGCGCCAGCAGCCAAGTTACTGGGGCCAACGTCCTGACTTTC. Its translation: CASSQVTGANVLTF.

CDR3 protein: CASSTWYEQYF. The CDR3 coding sequence is TGTGCCAGCAGCACCTGGTACGAGCAGTACTTC. The chain carries TRBV7-2 and TRBJ2-7; D gene ambiguous. Germline loops: CDR1 SGHTA, CDR2 FQGNSA. The CDR3 has 11 residues. V was shortened by 5 bases and J by 4 bases, with 6 bases between the two germline ends.

The chain uses TRBV6-6 and TRBJ1-6; D is ambiguous. V gave up 4 bases and J gave up 9 bases, with 7 bases separating them. This CDR3 region has 12 residues. CDR1 is MNHNY and CDR2 is SVGAGI in the germline V gene (reference sequence). CDR3 region: CASSWVGSPLHF. The CDR3 coding sequence is TGTGCCAGCAGTTGGGTTGGTTCACCCCTCCACTTT.

The chain combines TRBV25-1 with TRBJ1-3; D might be TRBD1 (5 bases). Trimming cost V 6 bases and J 1 base, with 16 bases left between them. Germline V lookup: CDR1 MGHDK, CDR2 SYGVNS. The CDR3 has 16 residues. The CDR3 nucleotides read TGTGCCAGCAGCACGATTGGGGGGATGTCTGGAAACACCATATATTTT. Translating it yields CASSTIGGMSGNTIYF.

The chain links TRBV7-9 to TRBJ2-7, with D unclear. Trimming removed 4 bases at V and 2 bases at J, with 12 bases between. The germline V gene encodes CDR1 SEHNR and CDR2 FQNEAQ (reference sequence). The CDR3 has 14 amino acids. CDR3 residues: CASSSYYLPYEQYF. The DNA of the CDR3 is TGTGCCAGCAGCTCGTACTACCTCCCCTACGAGCAGTACTTC.

This rearrangement joins TRBV6-1 to TRBJ2-7; D unresolved. The germline V gene encodes CDR1 MNHNS and CDR2 SASEGT. This CDR3 comprises 10 residues. Trimming cost V 4 bases and J 10 bases, with 8 bases left between them. CDR3 amino acids: CASSAQEQYF. The CDR3 bases are TGTGCCAGCAGTGCACAAGAACAGTACTTC.

This sequence joins TRBV5-1 and TRBJ2-5; the match to TRBD1 covers 8 bases. The length of the CDR3 is 15 residues. After removal of 0 bases from V and 2 bases from J, the junction contained 3 bases not matched to a gene. The germline V gene has CDR1 SGHRS and CDR2 YFSETQ. CDR3 coding DNA: TGCGCCAGCAGCTTGGACAGGGGGAGGCAAGAGACCCAGTACTTC. This sequence encodes CASSLDRGRQETQYF.

This clone has only a few counts. This sequence joins TRBV10-2 and TRBJ1-1; D perhaps matches TRBD1 (5 bases). The CDR3 length is 14 residues. V was cut by 1 base and J by 5 bases, with 11 bases left in between. Germline-derived CDR1 and CDR2 are WSHSY and SAAADI. In DNA form, the CDR3 reads TGCGCCAGCAGTGAGTACGGCAGGGTGACTGAAGCTTTCTTT. Its protein is CASSEYGRVTEAFF.

V usage is TRBV9 and J usage is TRBJ2-2; the D gene could be TRBD1 or TRBD2 (5 bases each). Trimming stripped 5 bases from V and 5 bases from J, with 16 bases between. This CDR3 region has 15 residues. CDR1 SGDLS and CDR2 YYNGEE come from the germline V gene. The CDR3: CASSPRGIGTGELFF. CDR3 DNA sequence: TGTGCCAGCAGTCCGAGGGGTATTGGAACCGGGGAGCTGTTTTTT.

On this clone: Relative to the germline gene, one junction end is altered; a read error may explain this. CDR3 nucleotide sequence: TGTGCCAGCACCTTAGGGCTAGCGGGGGGGCAAGGAGATACGCAGTATTTT. Its protein product is CASTLGLAGGQGDTQYF. This chain joins TRBV7-2 and TRBJ2-3, with 12 nucleotides matching TRBD2. Germline V gene data show CDR1 as SGHTA and CDR2 as FQGNSA. This CDR3 spans 17 amino acids.

The chain has TRBV5-1 and TRBJ2-6; no definite D call. In germline, CDR1 is SGHRS, CDR2 YFSETQ. V lost 3 bases, J lost 4 bases, and 14 bases lay in between. CDR3 length: 16 residues. The CDR3 reads CASSSPGDTGANVLTF. Written as DNA, the CDR3 is TGCGCCAGCAGCTCGCCAGGAGATACCGGGGCCAACGTCCTGACTTTC.

The J gene is TRBJ1-6, the V gene TRBV6-5; unclear D gene. The CDR3 loop spans 14 amino acids. The germline V and J ends were trimmed by 7 bases and 7 bases, with 14 bases remaining between them. CDR1 is MNHEY, CDR2 SVGAGI, per germline. The CDR3 reads CASISRRTNSPLHF. As DNA, the CDR3 is TGTGCCAGCATTAGTCGACGGACCAATTCACCCCTCCACTTT.

This chain connects TRBV27 to TRBJ1-6, with TRBD1 as a possible D gene (6 bases). V lost 1 base, J lost 9 bases, and 16 bases lay in between. This CDR3 contains 16 residues. Germline V lookup: CDR1 MNHEY, CDR2 SMNVEV (reference sequence). CDR3 coding DNA: TGTGCCAGCAGTTTATACTCCACAGGGTGGACTTCACCCCTCCACTTT. Protein: CASSLYSTGWTSPLHF.

This chain links TRBV18 with TRBJ2-7; 7 bases are shared with TRBD2. This CDR3 region has 16 residues. CDR1 and CDR2 (germline): KGHSH, LQKENI. V gave up 1 base and J gave up 1 base; unmatched junction bases: 7. The CDR3 DNA sequence: TGTGCCAGCTCACCACTCTCGCGGGGGATTTCCTACGAGCAGTACTTC. This codes for CASSPLSRGISYEQYF.

This clone was counted only a few times. V gene TRBV29-1 combines with J gene TRBJ2-7, with a weak D call TRBD2 (6 bases). The CDR3 loop spans 12 amino acids. V gave up 6 bases and J gave up 6 bases, with 15 bases separating them. Germline CDR1 SQVTM, CDR2 ANQGSEA. The CDR3 loop is CSVLKEGLEQYF. The CDR3 DNA reads as TGCAGCGTCCTCAAGGAGGGTCTCGAGCAGTACTTC.

The chain uses TRBV5-1 and TRBJ2-3; the D is unclear. V lost 1 base and J lost 3, with 9 bases in between. This CDR3 comprises 14 residues. Per germline, CDR1 SGHRS and CDR2 YFSETQ. The CDR3 region has the DNA TGCGCCAGCAGCTTGTCCCCAGAGACAGATACGCAGTATTTT. Its protein is CASSLSPETDTQYF.

The V call is TRBV5-4, the J call TRBJ2-1; 7 bases match TRBD2. Germline lookup yields CDR1 SGHNT and CDR2 YYREEE (reference sequence). V was pared by 2 bases and J by 0 bases, with 2 bases of the junction left unmatched. The CDR3 consists of 15 residues. This chain's CDR3 is CASSLGGSSYNEQFF. CDR3 coding DNA: TGTGCCAGCAGCTTAGGCGGGAGCTCCTACAATGAGCAGTTCTTC.

The CDR3: CASSLGTGYNEQFF. The DNA of the CDR3 is TGTGCCAGCAGCTTAGGGACAGGATACAATGAGCAGTTCTTC. The chain links TRBV7-2 to TRBJ2-1; 7 nucleotides agree with TRBD1. In germline, CDR1 is SGHTA, CDR2 FQGNSA. The CDR3 runs to 14 residues. The V and J ends lost 1 base and 4 bases, in that order; junction bases with no gene match: 1. Looking up the rest from reference TRBV7-2 and TRBJ2-1 gives the full variable domain: GAGVSQSPSNKVTEKGKDVELRCDPISGHTALYWYRQSLGQGLEFLIYFQGNSAPDKSGLPSDRFSAERTGGSVSTLTIQRTQQEDSAVYLCASSLGTGYNEQFFGPGTRLTVL.